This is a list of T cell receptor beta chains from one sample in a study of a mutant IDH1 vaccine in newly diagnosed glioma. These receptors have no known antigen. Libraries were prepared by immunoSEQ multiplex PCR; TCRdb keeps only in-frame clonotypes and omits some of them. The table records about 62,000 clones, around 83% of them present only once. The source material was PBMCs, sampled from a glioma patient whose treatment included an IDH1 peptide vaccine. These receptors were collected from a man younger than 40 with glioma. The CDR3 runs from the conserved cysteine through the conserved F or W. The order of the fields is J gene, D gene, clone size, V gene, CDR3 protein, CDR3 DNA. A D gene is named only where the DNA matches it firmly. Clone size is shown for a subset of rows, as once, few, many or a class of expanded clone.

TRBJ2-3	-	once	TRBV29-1	CSAMTSTDTQYF	TGCAGCGCAATGACCAGCACAGATACGCAGTATTTT
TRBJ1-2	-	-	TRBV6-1	CASNRGWYGYTF	TGTGCCAGCAACCGGGGATGGTATGGCTACACCTTC
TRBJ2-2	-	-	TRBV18	CASSPSKEANTGELFF	TGTGCCAGCTCACCCTCGAAAGAGGCGAACACCGGGGAGCTGTTTTTT
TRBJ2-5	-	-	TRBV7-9	CASSYGRQTQYF	TGTGCCAGCAGCTACGGACGACAGACCCAGTACTTC
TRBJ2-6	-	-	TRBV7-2	CASSSTASGANVLTF	TGTGCCAGCAGCTCCACCGCCTCTGGGGCCAACGTCCTGACTTTC
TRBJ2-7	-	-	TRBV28	CASSYPNEQYF	TGTGCCAGCAGTTACCCAAACGAGCAGTACTTC
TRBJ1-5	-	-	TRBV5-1	CASSLAGEQPQHF	TGCGCCAGCAGCTTGGCCGGTGAGCAGCCCCAGCATTTT
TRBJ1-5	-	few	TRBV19	CASGTVAHSNQPQHF	TGTGCCAGTGGGACGGTAGCCCATAGCAATCAGCCCCAGCATTTT
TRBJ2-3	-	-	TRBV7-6	CASSYLYTTTDTQYF	TGTGCCAGCAGCTACCTATACACGACCACAGATACGCAGTATTTT
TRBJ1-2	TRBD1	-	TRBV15	CATSSPPAGGSYGYTF	TGTGCCACCAGCAGCCCTCCGGCAGGGGGATCCTATGGCTACACCTTC
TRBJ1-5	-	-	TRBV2	CASSARESNQPQHF	TGTGCCAGCAGTGCTCGGGAAAGCAATCAGCCCCAGCATTTT
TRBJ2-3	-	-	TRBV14	CASSPIWDSTDTQYF	TGTGCCAGCAGCCCGATTTGGGACAGCACAGATACGCAGTATTTT
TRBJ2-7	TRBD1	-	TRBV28	CASSFYGQGIISYEQYF	TGTGCCAGCAGTTTCTACGGACAGGGGATAATATCCTACGAGCAGTACTTC
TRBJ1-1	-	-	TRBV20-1	CSALGSTEAFF	TGCAGTGCTTTGGGGAGCACTGAAGCTTTCTTT
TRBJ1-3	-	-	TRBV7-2	CASREQAYSGNTIYF	TGTGCCAGCAGAGAACAGGCCTACTCTGGAAACACCATATATTTT
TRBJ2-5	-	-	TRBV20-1	CSEGGQETQYF	TGCAGTGAAGGGGGCCAAGAGACCCAGTACTTC
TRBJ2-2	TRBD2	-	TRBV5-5	CASSYPPGTSRANTGELFF	TGTGCCAGCAGTTACCCCCCCGGGACTAGCAGAGCGAACACCGGGGAGCTGTTTTTT
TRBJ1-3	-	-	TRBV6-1	CASIWDTIYF	TGTGCCAGTATCTGGGACACCATATATTTT
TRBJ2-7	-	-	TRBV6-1	CASSFGTGSYEQYF	TGTGCCAGCAGTTTCGGGACGGGCTCCTACGAGCAGTACTTC
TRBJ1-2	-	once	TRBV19	CASSFRQAPYGYTF	TGTGCCAGTAGTTTCAGACAGGCGCCATATGGCTACACCTTC
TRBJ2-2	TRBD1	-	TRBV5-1	CASSLGQGWGAGELFF	TGCGCCAGCAGCTTGGGACAGGGTTGGGGAGCCGGGGAGCTGTTTTTT
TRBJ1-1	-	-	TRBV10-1	CASRSGPEAFF	TGCGCCAGCCGATCGGGGCCTGAAGCTTTCTTT
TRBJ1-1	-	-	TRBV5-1	CASSLGRGALNTEAFF	TGCGCCAGCAGCTTGGGACGGGGGGCCCTGAACACTGAAGCTTTCTTT
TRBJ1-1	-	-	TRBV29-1	CSVEAGHTEAFF	TGCAGCGTTGAAGCGGGGCACACTGAAGCTTTCTTT
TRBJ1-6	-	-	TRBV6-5	CASSYEGGSPLHF	TGTGCCAGCAGCTACGAAGGGGGTTCACCCCTCCACTTT
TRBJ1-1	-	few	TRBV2	CASKVPTEAFF	TGTGCCAGCAAGGTCCCGACAGAAGCTTTCTTT
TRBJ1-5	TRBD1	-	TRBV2	CASSEVTGQTEPWGNQPQHF	TGTGCCAGCAGTGAAGTGACGGGACAGACCGAACCATGGGGCAATCAGCCCCAGCATTTT
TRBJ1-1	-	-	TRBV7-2	CASSSPGGGHGGAFF	TGTGCCAGCAGCTCCCCGGGAGGGGGGCACGGTGGGGCTTTCTTT
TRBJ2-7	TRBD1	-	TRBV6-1	CASSDPGQGRDEQYF	TGTGCCAGCAGTGATCCGGGACAGGGGAGAGACGAGCAGTACTTC
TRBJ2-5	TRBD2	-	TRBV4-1	CASSSLPGTTETQYF	TGCGCCAGCAGCAGTCTCCCCGGGACTACCGAGACCCAGTACTTC
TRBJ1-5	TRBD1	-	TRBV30	CAWSPGTGEAQPQHF	TGTGCCTGGAGTCCGGGGACAGGGGAAGCTCAGCCCCAGCATTTT
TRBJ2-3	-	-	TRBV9	CASSVELGGTDTQYF	TGTGCCAGCAGCGTAGAACTAGGGGGCACAGATACGCAGTATTTT
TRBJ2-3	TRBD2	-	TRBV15	CATSTTSGGTTDTQYF	TGTGCCACCAGCACTACTAGCGGGGGTACCACAGATACGCAGTATTTT
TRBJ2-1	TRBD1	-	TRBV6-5	CASSYFAPGQGSEQFF	TGTGCCAGCAGTTACTTTGCCCCGGGACAGGGCAGTGAGCAGTTCTTC
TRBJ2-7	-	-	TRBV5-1	CASSIQGTDEQYF	TGCGCCAGCAGCATCCAGGGGACGGACGAGCAGTACTTC
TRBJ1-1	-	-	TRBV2	CASTPYMDSNTEAFF	TGTGCCAGCACCCCCTATATGGACTCGAACACTGAAGCTTTCTTT
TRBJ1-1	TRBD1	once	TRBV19	CASSPIDRGNTEAFF	TGTGCCAGTAGTCCCATCGACAGGGGGAACACTGAAGCTTTCTTT
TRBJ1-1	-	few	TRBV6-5	CASSFQDEAFF	TGTGCCAGCAGTTTCCAAGATGAAGCTTTCTTT
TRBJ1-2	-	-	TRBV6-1	CASSLTGYGYTF	TGTGCCAGCAGTTTAACAGGATATGGCTACACCTTC